This TCR beta chain was recovered during a study of vaccination effects on CD4 cells after COVID-19. Study as a whole: Post-vaccine draws lagged the second dose by a median of 72 days.

As for this clone: Its antigen is not known.

Sequenced by immunoSEQ multiplex PCR; TCRdb stores in-frame clones only, minus some. The table includes 40,000 to 50,000 clones, 55% to 85% detected once. The authors isolated CD4+ T cells after approximately 9 days of culture. The cohort was immunized with two doses of either the BNT162b2 or mRNA-1273 vaccine. The authors replaced half the medium with IL-2 medium on days 3 and 7. Overall study results and limits: Clones arising from infection and from vaccination showed marked clonal contraction late after vaccination. Just 1 of 255 vaccine-induced clones in healthy recipients was cross-reactive.

The clonotype comes from a human donor who received a COVID-19 vaccine. The material was CD4+ T cells from PBMCs cultured without peptide, obtained after COVID-19 vaccination.

CDR3 sequence: CASSEGWSSGGYEQYF. CDR3 DNA sequence: TGTGCCAGCAGTGAAGGCTGGTCTAGCGGGGGCTACGAGCAGTACTTC. The J gene is TRBJ2-7, the V gene TRBV2, with 10 bases that match TRBD2. The germline V gene has CDR1 SNHLY and CDR2 FYNNEI. The CDR3 spans 16 residues. V dropped 1 base and J dropped 3; count of bases not matched to a gene: 6.